Shown below are 14 T cell receptor beta chains from a single sample sequenced in a study of blood T cells in healthy people across ages. A second PCR, run for roughly 7 to 12 cycles, used a sample-barcoded 5' primer plus a J-beta primer mix. TCRdb redid the calling of the 5' RACE reads with MiXCR, one entry per CDR3 protein. Of 600,000 or so distinct CDR3 sequences in the sample, roughly 43% are singletons; the top ten hold 20% to 25%. Sequenced sample: blood. Receptors were obtained from a man older than 75 in good health.

This clonotype showed up just a few times. This chain joins TRBV2 and TRBJ2-1, with TRBD2 matching over 9 bases. Germline V gene lookup returns CDR1 SNHLY and CDR2 FYNNEI. This CDR3 comprises 15 residues. Unmatched junction bases numbered 0, after V lost 2 bases and J lost 1 base. The CDR3 nucleotides are TGTGCCAGCAGTGAACTAGCGGGATCCTACAATGAGCAGTTCTTC. As protein: CASSELAGSYNEQFF.

Ten or more counts support this clonotype. Here the CDR3 reads CASSRQGMETQYF. The CDR3 nucleotides read TGTGCCAGCAGTCGCCAGGGGATGGAGACCCAGTACTTC. This rearrangement joins TRBV27 to TRBJ2-5, with TRBD1 as a possible D gene (6 bases). V lost 5 bases and J 5 bases, leaving 12 bases between the germline ends. From germline, CDR1 is MNHEY and CDR2 SMNVEV (reference sequence). The CDR3 is 13 amino acids.

The sample holds a few counts of this clonotype. The rearrangement uses TRBV10-3 and TRBJ2-1; D perhaps matches TRBD2 (5 bases). CDR1 ENHRY and CDR2 SYGVKD come from the germline V gene. The V gene lost 1 base and the J gene lost 8 bases, with 9 bases spanning the gap. This CDR3 has 13 amino acids. In nucleotides, the CDR3 is TGTGCCATCAGTGAGTTAGGCGGGCATGAGCAGTTCTTC. Its translation is CAISELGGHEQFF.

This clonotype has ten or more counts. A much bigger clone sits one base away, suggesting this may be a read error. V gene TRBV6-5 combines with J gene TRBJ2-7, with unresolved D. Germline V CDR1 and CDR2: MNHEY, SVGAGI. V was cut by 5 bases and J by 3 bases, with 14 bases left in between. The CDR3 runs 14 residues. The CDR3 protein is CASSQAGWDYEQYF. The CDR3 bases are TGTGCCAGCAGTCAAGCCGGTTGGGACTACGAGCAGTACTTC.

In its sample, this clonotype was seen many times. With a much larger clone just one base away, this may be a read error. The V call is TRBV29-1, the J call TRBJ2-7; 8 nucleotides agree with TRBD2. CDR1 and CDR2 (germline): SQVTM, ANQGSEA. This CDR3 spans 11 amino acids. Trimming at V came to 7 bases and at J to 2 bases, leaving 1 base not matched to a gene. In DNA, the CDR3 is TGCAGCGGGGGACTAGCCTACGAGCAGTACTTC. This translates into CSGGLAYEQYF.

The chain is built from TRBV9 and TRBJ2-7; TRBD2 matches at 7 bases. The ends lost 2 bases at V and 3 bases at J; junction bases unmatched: 14. The germline gives CDR1 SGDLS, CDR2 YYNGEE. This CDR3 has 17 amino acids. CDR3 sequence: CASSVGGYAGEGYEQYF. DNA of the CDR3: TGTGCCAGCAGCGTTGGGGGTTATGCGGGAGAGGGCTACGAGCAGTACTTC.

The V gene is TRBV12-3 or TRBV12-4, the J gene TRBJ1-5; D is unclear. This CDR3 spans 16 amino acids. V lost 7 bases to trimming and J lost 1 base, with 17 bases between them. CDR3 sequence: CASTVSTSVSNQPQHF. In DNA form, the CDR3 reads TGTGCCAGCACTGTGAGCACGTCGGTAAGCAATCAGCCCCAGCATTTT.

This clonotype was found a few times. This chain uses TRBV10-2 with TRBJ1-5, with a possible D match to TRBD1 (6 bases). The CDR3 is made up of 14 amino acids. V lost 6 bases and J lost 0, with 9 bases in between. Germline CDR1 is WSHSY and CDR2 is SAAADI. DNA of the CDR3: TGCGCCAGCAGATTAGGGGGTAGCAATCAGCCCCAGCATTTT. Protein: CASRLGGSNQPQHF.

The chain employs TRBV4-1 and TRBJ2-3; D is uncertain. Trimming took off 0 bases at V and 1 base at J, with 8 bases between the two ends. Germline loops: CDR1 MGHRA, CDR2 YSYEKL. This CDR3 has 15 residues. The CDR3 is CASSQESGRTDTQYF. The DNA for the CDR3 is TGCGCCAGCAGCCAAGAATCGGGTCGCACAGATACGCAGTATTTT.

V usage is TRBV7-2 and J usage is TRBJ1-2, with D uncertain. The germline V and J ends were trimmed by 1 base and 6 bases, with 15 bases remaining between them. The CDR3 runs 15 residues. Germline V lookup: CDR1 SGHTA, CDR2 FQGNSA. For the CDR3, the DNA is TGTGCCAGCAGCTTAGTTGGGGTTTCGAGGAATGGCTACACCTTC. Its protein product is CASSLVGVSRNGYTF.

This clonotype came up a few times. The rearrangement joins TRBV18 to TRBJ1-5; D is possibly TRBD1 (6 bases). The V gene lost 6 bases and the J gene lost 4 bases, with 7 bases spanning the gap. The CDR3 extends over 12 amino acids. Germline V gene lookup returns CDR1 KGHSH and CDR2 LQKENI. CDR3 in DNA: TGTGCCAGCTCGCAGGGGAATCAGCCCCAGCATTTT. Translation: CASSQGNQPQHF. The full variable domain, rest sourced from reference TRBV18 and TRBJ1-5, is NAGVMQNPRHLVRRRGQEARLRCSPMKGHSHVYWYRQLPEEGLKFMVYLQKENIIDESGMPKERFSAEFPKEGPSILRIQQVVRGDSAAYFCASSQGNQPQHFGDGTRLSIL.

This chain uses TRBV7-9 with TRBJ2-6; D tentatively fits TRBD1 or TRBD2 (5 bases each). Trimming cost V 11 bases and J 1 base, with 18 bases left between them. Germline-derived CDR1 and CDR2 are SEHNR and FQNEAQ (reference sequence). CDR3 length equals 16 residues. As DNA, the CDR3 is TGTGCCCACTTCGGGGCATTACTTTCTGGGGCCAACGTCCTGACTTTC. Its translation: CAHFGALLSGANVLTF. The variable domain in full, completed from reference TRBV7-9 and TRBJ2-6, reads DTGVSQNPRHKITKRGQNVTFRCDPISEHNRLYWYRQTLGQGPEFLTYFQNEAQLEKSRLLSDRFSAERPKGSFSTLEIQRTEQGDSAMYLCAHFGALLSGANVLTFGAGSRLTVL.

This clonotype was seen only a few times. This sequence joins TRBV7-3 and TRBJ2-7, with D maybe TRBD2 (5 bases). The CDR3 is 14 amino acids. Germline V CDR1 and CDR2: SGHTA, FQGTGA. Trimming removed 1 base at V and 1 base at J, with 8 bases between. The CDR3 loop reads CASSLNPGSYEQYF. The CDR3 bases are TGTGCCAGCAGCTTAAACCCGGGGTCCTACGAGCAGTACTTC.

On this clonotype itself: A much bigger clone sits one base away, suggesting this may be a read error. The chain joins TRBV27 to TRBJ2-5; TRBD1 might be the D (5 bases). The better agreement between TRBJ2-7 and the DNA end casts doubt on the J call. Looked up from germline, CDR1 is MNHEY and CDR2 is SMNVEV (reference sequence). The CDR3 is made up of 14 amino acids. CDR3 region: CANSLQGFGYEQYF. The CDR3 DNA follows: TGTGCCAACAGTCTCCAGGGTTTTGGGTACGAGCAGTACTTC.